The 29 T cell receptor beta chains below were found in one sample sequenced in a study of CD8 T cells in ankylosing spondylitis. MiXCR, run by TCRdb on the 5' RACE reads, gives a single entry per CDR3 protein. Altogether 30,000 to 45,000 distinct CDR3 sequences are present, 15% to 20% being singletons, with the ten largest covering just over 45%. The sequenced material came from blood. The receptors derive from a male donor with ankylosing spondylitis or in good health (not recorded which).

This clonotype was seen repeatedly, ten times or more. The CDR3 is CASSLDRNTEAFF. CDR3 nucleotides: TGCGCCAGCAGCTTGGACAGGAACACTGAAGCTTTCTTT. The chain uses TRBV5-1 and TRBJ1-1, with D hard to call. The germline V and J ends were trimmed by 0 bases and 1 base, with 4 bases remaining between them. The germline V gene has CDR1 SGHRS and CDR2 YFSETQ. CDR3 length: 13 amino acids.

The V call is TRBV29-1, the J call TRBJ2-1; 12 bases agree with TRBD1. The J segment lost 6 bases and the V segment lost 6 bases, leaving 9 bases of the junction unmatched. The germline gives CDR1 SQVTM, CDR2 ANQGSEA. The CDR3 has 15 amino acids. The CDR3 sequence is CSVGDRGLLGNEQFF. In DNA form, the CDR3 reads TGCAGCGTAGGGGACAGGGGGCTGCTTGGCAATGAGCAGTTCTTC.

The chain carries TRBV29-1 and TRBJ2-7, with a tentative D call TRBD1 (7 bases). This CDR3 region has 12 residues. In germline, CDR1 is SQVTM, CDR2 ANQGSEA. CDR3 coding DNA: TGCAGTGCGGGACAGCGTGCCTACGAGCAGTACTTC. Its translation: CSAGQRAYEQYF.

This clonotype has just a few counts. The V call is TRBV6-5, the J call TRBJ1-5, with D unresolved. This CDR3 is 16 amino acids long. Germline assignment: CDR1 MNHEY and CDR2 SVGAGI. Trimming pared 2 bases from V and 1 base from J, leaving 12 bases between. The CDR3 DNA reads TGTGCCAGCAGTTACCCTTCGGGGAGGAGCAATCAGCCCCAGCATTTT. Translated, it gives CASSYPSGRSNQPQHF.

The chain carries TRBV29-1 and TRBJ2-2; 7 positions match TRBD2. The CDR3 totals 11 residues. Trimming took 5 bases from V and 6 from J; bases not matched to a gene: 0. Germline V gene sequence: CDR1 SQVTM, CDR2 ANQGSEA. The CDR3 DNA sequence: TGCAGCGTTCGGGGGGCCGGGGAGCTGTTTTTT. Encoded protein: CSVRGAGELFF.

This clonotype was detected only a few times. The chain employs TRBV20-1 and TRBJ2-2; D is undetermined. The germline V gene encodes CDR1 DFQATT and CDR2 SNEGSKA (reference sequence). The CDR3 is 15 amino acids. V was pared by 1 base and J by 1 base, with 10 bases between. The CDR3 here is CSARARLRNTGELFF. The CDR3, as DNA: TGCAGTGCTAGAGCCCGACTTCGGAACACCGGGGAGCTGTTTTTT.

J is TRBJ2-3 and V is TRBV7-2, with D perhaps matching TRBD1 (5 bases). The ends were cut back, 6 bases at V and 5 bases at J, with 12 bases in the middle. The CDR3 is made up of 13 amino acids. Germline V gene lookup returns CDR1 SGHTA and CDR2 FQGNSA. CDR3 region: CASSLRRGDTQYF. In DNA form, the CDR3 reads TGTGCCAGCAGTTTACGAAGGGGAGATACGCAGTATTTT. The variable domain in full, with the rest retrieved from reference TRBV7-2 and TRBJ2-3, is GAGVSQSPSNKVTEKGKDVELRCDPISGHTALYWYRQSLGQGLEFLIYFQGNSAPDKSGLPSDRFSAERTGGSVSTLTIQRTQQEDSAVYLCASSLRRGDTQYFGPGTRLTVL.

The rearrangement links TRBV15 to TRBJ2-2, with D possibly being TRBD1 or TRBD2 (5 bases each). V was cut by 5 bases and J by 7 bases, with 11 bases left in between. The CDR3 is made up of 13 amino acids. Germline lookup yields CDR1 LNHNV and CDR2 YYDKDF (reference sequence). The CDR3 sequence: CATSWWGNGELFF. CDR3 nucleotides: TGTGCCACCAGCTGGTGGGGGAACGGGGAGCTGTTTTTT.

This clonotype was recorded many times. The gene calls are TRBV12-3 or TRBV12-4 and TRBJ1-2, with D maybe TRBD1 (6 bases). The V gene lost 5 bases and the J gene lost 14 bases, with 15 bases spanning the gap. The CDR3 is 11 amino acids. This CDR3 is CASSAGDTATF. The CDR3 region has the DNA TGTGCCAGCAGTGCCGGGGACACGGCTACCTTC.

The chain couples TRBV21-1 to TRBJ2-7. TRBV21-1 is termed a pseudogene. This CDR3 has 11 residues. As DNA, the CDR3 is TGTGCCAGCAGCAAAATCTCCGAGCAGTACTTC. It codes for CASSKISEQYF.

Details on this clonotype: A junction end diverges from the germline sequence, so it may reflect a read error. The chain links TRBV7-3 to TRBJ2-3, with 7 bases matching TRBD2. CDR1 is SGHTA, CDR2 FQGTGA, per germline. The CDR3 totals 15 residues. CDR3 protein: CASSSSGLYTNTQYF. As DNA, the CDR3 is TGTGCCAGCAGCTCTAGCGGCCTCTACACAAATACGCAGTATTTT.

The chain couples TRBV7-2 to TRBJ2-2; 12 bases match TRBD2. Per germline, CDR1 SGHTA and CDR2 FQGNSA. V was clipped by 5 bases and J by 1 base; unmatched bases: 2. This CDR3 is built from 16 residues. The CDR3 sequence: CASSKLAGGNTGELFF. Here the CDR3 DNA reads TGTGCCAGCAGCAAACTAGCGGGGGGGAACACCGGGGAGCTGTTTTTT.

This clonotype was seen more than once but under ten times. The chain has TRBV7-2 and TRBJ2-1, with D perhaps matching TRBD2 (6 bases). CDR1 SGHTA and CDR2 FQGNSA come from the germline V gene. The CDR3 has 14 amino acids. Trimming left V 5 bases short and J 9 bases short, with 17 bases between. The CDR3 is CASSRAVLGGEQFF. The CDR3 region has the DNA TGTGCCAGCAGCCGAGCGGTTCTGGGGGGTGAGCAGTTCTTC.

The V and J genes are TRBV7-2 and TRBJ1-4; D perhaps matches TRBD1 (6 bases). The CDR3 length is 13 residues. Trimming took off 5 bases at V and 8 bases at J, with 12 bases between the two ends. Germline CDR1 SGHTA, CDR2 FQGNSA. CDR3 sequence (DNA): TGTGCCAGCAGCCCGAACGACAGGGAAAAACTGTTTTTT. This sequence encodes CASSPNDREKLFF.

The V call is TRBV12-3 or TRBV12-4, the J call TRBJ2-2; the match to TRBD1 covers 7 bases. The CDR3 runs to 15 residues. The V segment lost 3 bases and the J segment 6 bases; nucleotides outside the gene matches: 7. This CDR3 reads CASSFVTGYSGELFF. The CDR3 region has the DNA TGTGCCAGCAGTTTTGTGACAGGGTATTCCGGGGAGCTGTTTTTT.

This clonotype was seen a handful of times. V gene TRBV28 combines with J gene TRBJ1-3; D is uncertain. The CDR3 consists of 13 residues. Deletions cut 1 base from V and 0 bases from J, with 1 base between. Germline V gene data show CDR1 as MDHEN and CDR2 as SYDVKM. The CDR3 bases are TGTGCCAGCAGTTTATACTCTGGAAACACCATATATTTT. Protein: CASSLYSGNTIYF.

The rearrangement uses TRBV5-1 and TRBJ2-3; unclear D gene. The ends were cut back, 5 bases at V and 2 bases at J, with 12 bases in the middle. Looked up from germline, CDR1 is SGHRS and CDR2 is YFSETQ. The CDR3 loop spans 14 amino acids. Here the CDR3 DNA reads TGCGCCAGCAGGGGCGGATTCCTCACAGATACGCAGTATTTT. This encodes CASRGGFLTDTQYF.

This clonotype has more than one count but fewer than ten. In nucleotides, the CDR3 is TGTGCCAGCAGTGACCAGGGGCCCACTAATGAAAAACTGTTTTTT. As protein: CASSDQGPTNEKLFF. This chain uses TRBV2 with TRBJ1-4; a weak D match, TRBD1 (6 bases). The CDR3 extends over 15 amino acids. Germline CDR1 SNHLY, CDR2 FYNNEI. The V end lost 3 bases, the J end lost 2 bases, and 10 bases lay between the germline ends.

This chain connects TRBV4-2 to TRBJ1-5; D call uncertain. The CDR3 runs to 14 residues. Deletions cut 0 bases from V and 4 bases from J, with 7 bases between. Germline CDR1 LGHNA, CDR2 YNFKEQ. The CDR3 sequence: CASSQERGNQPQHF. CDR3 coding DNA: TGTGCCAGCAGCCAAGAAAGAGGAAATCAGCCCCAGCATTTT.

This clonotype was counted between two and nine times. This chain joins TRBV28 and TRBJ1-4, with 8 positions matching TRBD1. The CDR3 extends over 17 amino acids. From germline, CDR1 is MDHEN and CDR2 SYDVKM. J was trimmed by 0 bases and V by 6 bases; bases with no gene match: 9. The CDR3: CASSPRGTGATNEKLFF. CDR3 nucleotides: TGTGCCAGCAGCCCTAGGGGGACAGGAGCAACTAATGAAAAACTGTTTTTT.

This chain connects TRBV5-1 to TRBJ2-2, with 7 nucleotides matching TRBD1. Trimming at V came to 1 base and at J to 5 bases, leaving 8 bases not matched to a gene. Germline V gene sequence: CDR1 SGHRS, CDR2 YFSETQ. This CDR3 spans 16 amino acids. CDR3 DNA sequence: TGCGCCAGCAGCTTGACGGCAGGGGGAAGTACCGGGGAGCTGTTTTTT. Its translation is CASSLTAGGSTGELFF.

J is TRBJ1-5 and V is TRBV29-1; 9 bases align to TRBD1. This CDR3 has 12 residues. Germline CDR1 SQVTM, CDR2 ANQGSEA. The junction had 2 bases not matched to a gene; V was cut back by 6 bases and J by 5 bases. The CDR3 DNA is TGCAGCGTATGGACAGGGGATCAGCCCCAGCATTTT. Translated: CSVWTGDQPQHF.

V and J are TRBV5-4 and TRBJ2-2; D is unresolved. The V gene lost 2 bases and the J gene lost 6 bases, with 11 bases spanning the gap. The CDR3 is 14 amino acids. Germline CDR1 is SGHNT and CDR2 is YYREEE (reference sequence). In DNA, the CDR3 is TGTGCCAGCAGCTTATCCGGAGTGGCCGGGGAGCTGTTTTTT. Protein: CASSLSGVAGELFF.

The table lists this clonotype with many counts. The genes are TRBV7-2 and TRBJ2-3, with D tentatively TRBD2 (6 bases). CDR1 and CDR2 (germline): SGHTA, FQGNSA. Trimming pared 3 bases from V and 4 bases from J, leaving 11 bases between. The CDR3 covers 14 residues. The CDR3: CASSFGGSADTQYF. DNA of the CDR3: TGTGCCAGCAGCTTCGGGGGTAGCGCAGATACGCAGTATTTT.

About this clonotype itself: One junction end does not reproduce the germline sequence, and a read error may be involved. The chain uses TRBV7-2 and TRBJ2-7; D uncertain. CDR1 and CDR2 (germline): SGHTA, FQGNSA. The CDR3 has 15 residues. The CDR3 reads CASSPRLDVSSEQYF. CDR3 nucleotide sequence: TGTGCCAGCAGCCCCAGACTGGACGTGTCCTCCGAGCAGTACTTC.

The chain joins TRBV10-3 to TRBJ1-4, with TRBD1 as a possible D gene (5 bases). From germline, CDR1 is ENHRY and CDR2 SYGVKD. This CDR3 has 15 amino acids. V was clipped by 6 bases and J by 4 bases, with 15 bases between them. In DNA, the CDR3 is TGTGCCATCAGCGCGGGACGGCGAAGTAATGAAAAACTGTTTTTT. Protein product: CAISAGRRSNEKLFF.

This clonotype was recorded a few times. The chain links TRBV7-2 to TRBJ1-1; no definite D call. Germline-derived CDR1 and CDR2 are SGHTA and FQGNSA. This CDR3 is built from 13 residues. Trimming pared 5 bases from V and 5 bases from J, leaving 12 bases between. CDR3 DNA sequence: TGTGCCAGCAGCACCCGGGCGGGAACTGAAGCTTTCTTT. It is translated as CASSTRAGTEAFF.

This clonotype came up a few times. The rearrangement links TRBV20-1 to TRBJ2-3, with TRBD2 matching 15 bases. With 6 bases clipped from V and 4 bases from J, the junction kept 2 bases outside the gene matches. CDR3 length equals 14 residues. Germline V lookup: CDR1 DFQATT, CDR2 SNEGSKA (reference sequence). The CDR3 bases are TGCAGTGCATGGACTAGCGGGGGGGCAGATACGCAGTATTTT. The encoded protein is CSAWTSGGADTQYF.

This clonotype was counted at least ten times. The chain uses TRBV7-2 and TRBJ2-1; no firm D call. In germline, CDR1 is SGHTA, CDR2 FQGNSA. With 3 bases removed from V and 5 bases from J, the gap between germline ends came to 8 bases. This CDR3 is 13 amino acids long. The CDR3 DNA reads as TGTGCCAGCAGCTTTAAGGGTAACAATGAGCAGTTCTTC. Amino acid sequence: CASSFKGNNEQFF.